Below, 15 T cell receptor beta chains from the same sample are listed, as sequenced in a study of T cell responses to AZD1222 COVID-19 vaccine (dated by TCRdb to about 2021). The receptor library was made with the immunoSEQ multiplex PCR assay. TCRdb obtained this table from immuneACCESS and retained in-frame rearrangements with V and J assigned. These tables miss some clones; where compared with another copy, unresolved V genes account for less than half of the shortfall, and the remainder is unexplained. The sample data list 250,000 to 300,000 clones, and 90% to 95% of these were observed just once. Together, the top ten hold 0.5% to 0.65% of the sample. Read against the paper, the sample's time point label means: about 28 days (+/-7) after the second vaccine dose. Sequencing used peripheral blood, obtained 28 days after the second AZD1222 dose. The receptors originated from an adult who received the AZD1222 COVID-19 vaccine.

In DNA form, the CDR3 reads TGCAGTGCTAGTGAGGGGGGGACAGGTAAAAACATTCAGTACTTC. Encoded protein: CSASEGGTGKNIQYF. This chain connects TRBV20-1 to TRBJ2-4, with a tentative D call TRBD1 (8 bases). The germline V gene has CDR1 DFQATT and CDR2 SNEGSKA (reference sequence). Trimming took off 3 bases at V and 4 bases at J, with 16 bases between the two ends. The CDR3 covers 15 residues.

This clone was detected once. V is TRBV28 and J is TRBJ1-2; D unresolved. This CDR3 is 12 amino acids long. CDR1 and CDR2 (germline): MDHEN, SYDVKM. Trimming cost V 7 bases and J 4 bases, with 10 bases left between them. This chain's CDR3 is CASKWVGYGYTF. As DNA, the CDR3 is TGTGCCAGCAAGTGGGTGGGCTATGGCTACACCTTC.

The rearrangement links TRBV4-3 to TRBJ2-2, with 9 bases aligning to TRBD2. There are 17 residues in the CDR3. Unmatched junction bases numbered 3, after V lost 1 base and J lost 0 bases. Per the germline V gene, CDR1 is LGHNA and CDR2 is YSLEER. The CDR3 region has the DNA TGCGCCAGCAGCCAAGTGGCGGGAGGGGCGAACACCGGGGAGCTGTTTTTT. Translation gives CASSQVAGGANTGELFF.

The CDR3 bases are TGTGCCAGCAGTTTGTCGGATCAGCCCCAGCATTTT. Protein: CASSLSDQPQHF. The chain carries TRBV27 and TRBJ1-5; D gene ambiguous. The CDR3 is 12 residues long. Germline V gene sequence: CDR1 MNHEY, CDR2 SMNVEV (reference sequence). The V end lost 3 bases, the J end lost 5 bases, and 5 bases lay between the germline ends.

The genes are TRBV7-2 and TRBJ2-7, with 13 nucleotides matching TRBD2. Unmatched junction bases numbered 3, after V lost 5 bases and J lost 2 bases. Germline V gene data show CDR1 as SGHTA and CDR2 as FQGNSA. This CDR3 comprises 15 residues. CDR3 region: CASSATSGRTYEQYF. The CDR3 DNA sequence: TGTGCCAGCAGCGCGACTAGCGGGAGGACCTACGAGCAGTACTTC.

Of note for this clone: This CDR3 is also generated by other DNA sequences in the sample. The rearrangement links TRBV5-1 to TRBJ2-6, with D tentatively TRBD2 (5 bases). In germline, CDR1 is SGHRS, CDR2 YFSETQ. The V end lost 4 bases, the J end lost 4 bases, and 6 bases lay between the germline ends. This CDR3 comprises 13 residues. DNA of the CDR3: TGCGCCAGCAGCCCGGGAGGGGCCAACGTCCTGACTTTC. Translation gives CASSPGGANVLTF.

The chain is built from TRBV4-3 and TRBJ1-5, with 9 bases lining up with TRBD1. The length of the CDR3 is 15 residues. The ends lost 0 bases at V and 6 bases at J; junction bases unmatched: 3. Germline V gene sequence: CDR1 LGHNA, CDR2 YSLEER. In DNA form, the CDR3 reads TGCGCCAGCAGCCAAGATGACAGGGGGTTTCAGCCCCAGCATTTT. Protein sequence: CASSQDDRGFQPQHF.

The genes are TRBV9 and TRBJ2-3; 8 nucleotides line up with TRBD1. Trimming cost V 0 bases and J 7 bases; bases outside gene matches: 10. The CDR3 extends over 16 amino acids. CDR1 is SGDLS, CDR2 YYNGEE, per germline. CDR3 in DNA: TGTGCCAGCAGCGTAGGCCGACAGGGGCCCTGGTATACGCAGTATTTT. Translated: CASSVGRQGPWYTQYF.

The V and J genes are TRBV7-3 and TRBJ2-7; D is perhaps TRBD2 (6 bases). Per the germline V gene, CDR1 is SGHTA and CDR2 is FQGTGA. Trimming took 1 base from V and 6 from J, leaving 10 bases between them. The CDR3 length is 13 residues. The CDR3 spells CASSLKGGSEQYF. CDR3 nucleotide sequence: TGTGCCAGCAGCTTAAAAGGAGGGAGCGAGCAGTACTTC.

The CDR3 sequence: CASSPPRRGGGYTF. Written as DNA, the CDR3 is TGTGCCAGCAGTCCACCCCGCAGGGGCGGCGGCTACACCTTC. The chain recombines TRBV6-5 with TRBJ1-2; a weak D match, TRBD1 (6 bases). Germline CDR1 and CDR2: MNHEY and SVGAGI. The CDR3 sequence is 14 residues long. Trimming took off 5 bases at V and 8 bases at J, with 18 bases between the two ends.

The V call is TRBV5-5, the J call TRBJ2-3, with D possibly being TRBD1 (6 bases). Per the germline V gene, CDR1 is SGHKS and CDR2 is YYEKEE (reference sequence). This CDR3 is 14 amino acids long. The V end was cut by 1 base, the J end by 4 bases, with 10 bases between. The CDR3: CASSLNRASDTQYF. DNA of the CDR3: TGTGCCAGCAGCTTGAACAGGGCCTCAGATACGCAGTATTTT.

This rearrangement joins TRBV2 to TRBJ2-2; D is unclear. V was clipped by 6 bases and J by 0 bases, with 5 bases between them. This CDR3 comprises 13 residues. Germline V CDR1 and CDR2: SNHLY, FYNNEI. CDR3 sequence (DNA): TGTGCCAGCAGGGACCCGAACACCGGGGAGCTGTTTTTT. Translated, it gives CASRDPNTGELFF.

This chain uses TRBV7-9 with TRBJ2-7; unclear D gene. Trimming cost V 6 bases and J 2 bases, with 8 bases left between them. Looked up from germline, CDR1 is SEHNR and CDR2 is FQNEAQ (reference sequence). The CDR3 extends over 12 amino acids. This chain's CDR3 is CASSFQAYEQYF. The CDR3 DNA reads TGTGCCAGCAGTTTTCAGGCCTACGAGCAGTACTTC.

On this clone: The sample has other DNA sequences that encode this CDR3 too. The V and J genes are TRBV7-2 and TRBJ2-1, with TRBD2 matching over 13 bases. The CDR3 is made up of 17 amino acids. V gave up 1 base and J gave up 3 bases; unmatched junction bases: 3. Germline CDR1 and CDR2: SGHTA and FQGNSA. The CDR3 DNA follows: TGTGCCAGCAGCTTAGTACTAGCGGGGGGGGGCTACAATGAGCAGTTCTTC. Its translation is CASSLVLAGGGYNEQFF.

CDR3 region: CASSQRGYGYTF. The CDR3 DNA is TGTGCCAGCAGTCAACGGGGCTATGGCTACACCTTC. The genes are TRBV28 and TRBJ1-2; D is uncertain. Germline V gene lookup returns CDR1 MDHEN and CDR2 SYDVKM. This CDR3 is 12 amino acids long. V lost 5 bases and J lost 4, with 8 bases in between.